The rows below give T cell receptor beta chains drawn from one sample of a study of cytomegalovirus exposure and HLA in healthy donors. The method was immunoSEQ multiplex PCR; TCRdb's version includes in-frame clones alone and lacks a portion of them. The sample lists 100,000 to 130,000 clones; 90% to 97% were seen once. Sequenced sample: PBMCs. These receptors were collected from a woman aged 18-29 years in good health and CMV-seronegative. The CDR3 runs from the conserved cysteine through the conserved F or W. Each record gives: V gene, D gene, J gene, clone size, CDR3 DNA, CDR3 protein. A D gene is named only where the DNA matches it firmly. Rows may omit the clone size; those that give it use once, few, many or a size class.

TRBV18	NA	TRBJ2-7	once	TGTGCCAGCTCAGCCTTTCAGGGGAAGAACTACGAGCAGTACTTC	CASSAFQGKNYEQYF
TRBV9	TRBD1	TRBJ2-7	NA	TGTGCCAGAGGTGACAGGGGGACCCACGAGCAGTACTTC	CARGDRGTHEQYF
TRBV11-1	TRBD2	TRBJ2-5	NA	TGTGCCAGCAGCTCTCATAGCGGGGAGGGAGAGACCCAGTACTTC	CASSSHSGEGETQYF
TRBV5-1	NA	TRBJ2-4	NA	TGCGCCAGCAGCTTGACACAGCAAAACATTCAGTACTTC	CASSLTQQNIQYF
TRBV7-8	NA	TRBJ2-7	NA	TGTGCCAGCAGCTTCTCGGGTCTCTACTACGAGCAGTACTTC	CASSFSGLYYEQYF
TRBV4-2	NA	TRBJ2-2	many	TGTGCCAGCAGCCAAGATCTAGGACTGTCCACCGGGGAGCTGTTTTTT	CASSQDLGLSTGELFF
TRBV5-6	TRBD1	TRBJ2-4	NA	TGTGCCAGCAGCGTCGGGACAGGGGACCGGATTCAGTACTTC	CASSVGTGDRIQYF
TRBV19	TRBD2	TRBJ2-3	NA	TGTGCCAGTAGTAGACTAGCGGGGGGCATCACAGATACGCAGTATTTT	CASSRLAGGITDTQYF
TRBV2	TRBD2	TRBJ2-1	NA	TGTGCCAGCCGACAACTAGCGGGTGCGAACAATGAGCAGTTCTTC	CASRQLAGANNEQFF
TRBV5-1	NA	TRBJ2-2	NA	TGCGCCAGCAGCTTGGGACTCGGGAACACCGGGGAGCTGTTTTTT	CASSLGLGNTGELFF
TRBV4-3	NA	TRBJ1-1	NA	TGCGCCAGCAGCCAAGAGCCGAGGGTGGGCACTGAAGCTTTCTTT	CASSQEPRVGTEAFF
TRBV6-5	TRBD1	TRBJ2-7	once	TGTGCCAGCAGTTCCGACAGGGGATCCTACGAGCAGTACTTC	CASSSDRGSYEQYF
TRBV27	TRBD2	TRBJ2-7	NA	TGTGCCAGCAGTTTTGCGGGGGGGACCTACGAGCAGTACTTC	CASSFAGGTYEQYF
TRBV6-1	TRBD1	TRBJ2-1	NA	TGTGCCAGCACCCTTGACAGGGCCTCCTACAATGAGCAGTTCTTC	CASTLDRASYNEQFF
TRBV6-4	TRBD1	TRBJ2-7	NA	TGTGCCAGCAGTGACCGGGACAGGGGGAAAGGGGCGTCCTACGAGCAGTACTTC	CASSDRDRGKGASYEQYF